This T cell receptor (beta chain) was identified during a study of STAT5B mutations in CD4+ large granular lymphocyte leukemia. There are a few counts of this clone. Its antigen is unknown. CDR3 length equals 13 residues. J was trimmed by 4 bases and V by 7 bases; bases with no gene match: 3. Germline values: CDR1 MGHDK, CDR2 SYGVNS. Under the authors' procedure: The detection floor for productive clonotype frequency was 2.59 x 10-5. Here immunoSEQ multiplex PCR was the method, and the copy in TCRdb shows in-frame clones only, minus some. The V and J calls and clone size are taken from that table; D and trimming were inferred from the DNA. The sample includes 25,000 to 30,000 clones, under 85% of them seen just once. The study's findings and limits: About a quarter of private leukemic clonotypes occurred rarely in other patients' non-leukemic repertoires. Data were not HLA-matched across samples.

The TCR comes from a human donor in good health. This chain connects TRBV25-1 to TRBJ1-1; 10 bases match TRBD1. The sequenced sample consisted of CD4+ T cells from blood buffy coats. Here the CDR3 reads CASKGQGGTEAFF. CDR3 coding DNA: TGTGCCAGCAAAGGACAGGGGGGCACTGAAGCTTTCTTT.